This T cell receptor beta chain originates from a study of graft-versus-host responses after intestinal transplantation. Study details: Multivisceral, liver-intestinal, or isolated intestinal grafts went to recipients. Recipients were all induced with anti-thymocyte globulin, then given tacrolimus and steroids for 3 to 4 years. Findings of the study overall: Researchers found GvH clones in recipient marrow, and some showed up first in ileum or blood.

This CDR3 has 14 amino acids. CDR1 and CDR2 from the germline V gene are MNHNS and SASEGT. V lost 10 bases to trimming and J lost 4 bases, with 17 bases between them. Produced via immunoSEQ multiplex PCR; TCRdb's table is partial and in-frame only. In the table there are roughly 85,000 clones, less than 95% of which are singletons. As to this clone: What it recognizes is unknown.

The input for sequencing was unstimulated CD8+ T cells sorted from spleen or lymph node cells, taken before transplant. The chain couples TRBV6-1 to TRBJ1-5; D ambiguous. The clonotype was recovered from a human donor who was the organ donor for an intestinal transplant. The CDR3 DNA reads as TGTGCCACCGGTTATTCGACACATAATCAGCCCCAGCATTTT. It specifies CATGYSTHNQPQHF.